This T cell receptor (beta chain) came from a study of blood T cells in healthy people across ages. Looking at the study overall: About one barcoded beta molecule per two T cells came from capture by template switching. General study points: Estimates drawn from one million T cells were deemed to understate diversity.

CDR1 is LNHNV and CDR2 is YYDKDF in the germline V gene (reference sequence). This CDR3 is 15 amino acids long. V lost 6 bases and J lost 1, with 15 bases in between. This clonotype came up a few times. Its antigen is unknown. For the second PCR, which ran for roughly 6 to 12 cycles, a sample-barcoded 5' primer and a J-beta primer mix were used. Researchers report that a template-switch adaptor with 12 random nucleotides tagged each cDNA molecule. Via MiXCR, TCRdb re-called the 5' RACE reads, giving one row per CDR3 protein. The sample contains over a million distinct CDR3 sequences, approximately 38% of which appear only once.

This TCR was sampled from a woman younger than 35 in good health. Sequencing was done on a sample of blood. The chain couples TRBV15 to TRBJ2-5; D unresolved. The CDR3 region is CATRPVLGGQETQYF. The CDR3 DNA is TGTGCCACCAGACCGGTGCTCGGTGGCCAAGAGACCCAGTACTTC.